One sample yielded the 20 T cell receptor beta chains listed below, sequenced in a study of CD8+ T cells in alopecia areata. Treatment meaning: oral pan-JAK inhibitor, 5-10 mg twice daily. Extracted RNA was reverse transcribed into cDNA, the sequencing template. TCRdb keeps only in-frame clones here, not all; method: immunoSEQ multiplex PCR. The table lists over 150,000 clones, about 60% of them singletons, with approximately 12% in the top ten. The source was CD8+ T cells sorted from blood, collected at week 24, from a patient treated with tofacitinib. The receptors stem from a human donor with alopecia areata.

The rearrangement uses TRBV25-1 and TRBJ2-7; 10 nucleotides align to TRBD1. V lost 11 bases to trimming and J lost 6 bases; unmatched junction nucleotides: 7. CDR1 and CDR2 from the germline V gene are MGHDK and SYGVNS. The CDR3 covers 12 residues. The CDR3 reads CASEGTGVEQYF. The DNA of the CDR3 is TGTGCCTCAGAAGGGACAGGGGTCGAGCAGTACTTC.

The V gene is TRBV2, the J gene TRBJ2-6; D is possibly TRBD2 (5 bases). Trimming pared 3 bases from V and 0 bases from J, leaving 15 bases between. CDR1 and CDR2 from the germline V gene are SNHLY and FYNNEI. There are 18 residues in the CDR3. Written as DNA, the CDR3 is TGTGCCAGCAGTGAGTGGGCCGGAGGCGGCTCTGGGGCCAACGTCCTGACTTTC. Translating gives CASSEWAGGGSGANVLTF.

J is TRBJ1-2 and V is TRBV19; D perhaps matches TRBD1 (6 bases). The CDR3 runs to 11 residues. Trimming left V 9 bases short and J 2 bases short, with 7 bases between. The V gene's germline CDR1 is LNHDA and CDR2 SQIVND (reference sequence). The CDR3 nucleotides read TGTGCCAGCCAGGGGAACTATGGCTACACCTTC. Translated: CASQGNYGYTF.

This clone came up once. The chain recombines TRBV30 with TRBJ1-3; the D is unclear. The CDR3 spans 11 residues. Deletions cut 8 bases from V and 4 bases from J, with 9 bases between. Germline CDR1 reads GTSNPN; CDR2 reads SVGIG (reference sequence). The CDR3: CAGWSGNTIYF. For the CDR3, the DNA is TGTGCCGGGTGGTCCGGAAACACCATATATTTT.

The chain employs TRBV11-2 and TRBJ2-7; D could derive from TRBD1 or TRBD2 (6 bases each). The CDR3 extends over 13 amino acids. Germline assignment: CDR1 SGHAT and CDR2 FQNNGV. The V and J ends lost 4 bases and 2 bases respectively, with 9 bases between them. The CDR3, as DNA: TGTGCCAGCAGCTGGGGGGCTACCTACGAGCAGTACTTC. The encoded protein is CASSWGATYEQYF.

The chain recombines TRBV27 with TRBJ1-4, with TRBD1 as a possible D gene (5 bases). Germline CDR1 is MNHEY and CDR2 is SMNVEV (reference sequence). The CDR3 is made up of 15 amino acids. V lost 8 bases, J lost 8 bases, and 21 bases lay in between. The CDR3: CASANRFGSSEKLFF. Here the CDR3 DNA reads TGTGCCAGCGCTAACAGGTTTGGAAGCTCCGAAAAACTGTTTTTT.

This sequence joins TRBV30 and TRBJ1-2, with D possibly matching TRBD1 (5 bases). Germline values: CDR1 GTSNPN, CDR2 SVGIG (reference sequence). The CDR3 extends over 13 amino acids. V lost 2 bases and J 2 bases, leaving 9 bases between the germline ends. The CDR3 protein is CAWSSEGNYGYTF. The CDR3 DNA follows: TGTGCCTGGAGTTCGGAGGGGAACTATGGCTACACCTTC.

This clone was counted between two and nine times. This rearrangement joins TRBV5-1 to TRBJ2-5; perhaps TRBD1 as D (5 bases). Trimming removed 0 bases at V and 0 bases at J, with 9 bases between. The CDR3 has 15 amino acids. The germline CDR1 and CDR2 sequences are SGHRS and YFSETQ. The CDR3 nucleotides are TGCGCCAGCAGCTTGGGCCGACAGTACCAAGAGACCCAGTACTTC. Translated, it gives CASSLGRQYQETQYF.

This chain joins TRBV7-9 and TRBJ2-2; tentatively, D is TRBD1 (6 bases). Deletions cut 5 bases from V and 0 bases from J, with 10 bases between. Germline CDR1 reads SEHNR; CDR2 reads FQNEAQ (reference sequence). The CDR3 length is 15 residues. This CDR3 reads CASSGRTANTGELFF. In DNA, the CDR3 is TGTGCCAGCAGCGGACGGACAGCGAACACCGGGGAGCTGTTTTTT.

As to this clone: Other DNA sequences in this specimen translate into the identical CDR3. V usage is TRBV6-5 and J usage is TRBJ2-7; D may be TRBD1 or TRBD2 (5 bases each). CDR3 length: 13 amino acids. V lost 2 bases to trimming and J lost 2 bases, with 7 bases between them. The germline V gene encodes CDR1 MNHEY and CDR2 SVGAGI. The CDR3, as DNA: TGTGCCAGCAGTTACGGGGGAACCTACGAGCAGTACTTC. Translating gives CASSYGGTYEQYF.

A remark on this clone: Other DNA variants within this sample encode the same CDR3. The chain carries TRBV30 and TRBJ2-7; no firm D call. Trimming removed 1 base at V and 2 bases at J, with 9 bases between. From germline, CDR1 is GTSNPN and CDR2 SVGIG (reference sequence). The CDR3 has 13 amino acids. The CDR3 spells CAWSEGGTYEQYF. The CDR3 coding sequence is TGTGCCTGGAGTGAGGGCGGAACCTACGAGCAGTACTTC.

This chain links TRBV7-8 with TRBJ2-5; TRBD1 matches at 9 bases. With V trimmed by 3 bases and J by 1 base, 6 bases remained unmatched. The V gene's germline CDR1 is SGHVS and CDR2 FQNEAQ. CDR3 length equals 16 residues. CDR3 sequence (DNA): TGTGCCAGCAGCTTTGGGGAACAGGGGGCCCAAGAGACCCAGTACTTC. Protein product: CASSFGEQGAQETQYF.

The gene calls are TRBV7-3 and TRBJ2-3, with a possible D match to TRBD1 (5 bases). The CDR3 is 13 residues long. Germline values: CDR1 SGHTA, CDR2 FQGTGA. Trimming cost V 5 bases and J 2 bases, with 8 bases left between them. The CDR3 DNA reads as TGTGCCAGCAGCCAGGACATCACAGATACGCAGTATTTT. This translates into CASSQDITDTQYF.

The chain carries TRBV9 and TRBJ1-2, with D uncertain. There are 14 residues in the CDR3. Trimming removed 3 bases at V and 1 base at J, with 10 bases between. The germline gives CDR1 SGDLS, CDR2 YYNGEE. The CDR3 bases are TGTGCCAGCAGCGCACCAACAGATAACTATGGCTACACCTTC. This translates into CASSAPTDNYGYTF.

This chain joins TRBV13 and TRBJ1-4; D gene unclear. The germline CDR1 and CDR2 sequences are PRHDT and FYEKMQ (reference sequence). V shed 3 bases and J shed 4 bases, with 9 bases lying between them. The CDR3 is made up of 14 amino acids. CDR3 DNA: TGTGCCAGCAGCTTCGGAGAGAGTAATGAAAAACTGTTTTTT. Protein: CASSFGESNEKLFF.

V is TRBV21-1 and J is TRBJ2-7; the D segment call TRBD2 is taken from the table without a DNA check. TRBV21-1 corresponds to a pseudogene. This CDR3 comprises 19 residues. CDR3 sequence reads: CASSNPQTSGGNPSYEQYF. The CDR3, as DNA: TGTGCCAGCAGCAACCCTCAGACTAGCGGGGGGAACCCCTCCTACGAGCAGTACTTC.

This clone turned up a few times. J is TRBJ2-2 and V is TRBV7-9; 9 bases are a match to TRBD1. The germline CDR1 and CDR2 sequences are SEHNR and FQNEAQ (reference sequence). The CDR3 has 15 amino acids. V gave up 11 bases and J gave up 4 bases; unmatched junction bases: 11. In DNA form, the CDR3 reads TGTGCCGACACCGGTGGGACAGGGACCACCGGGGAGCTGTTTTTT. It codes for CADTGGTGTTGELFF.

V is TRBV7-9 and J is TRBJ1-1; D not certain. This CDR3 comprises 13 residues. The V end was cut by 8 bases, the J end by 4 bases, with 14 bases between. Germline loops: CDR1 SEHNR, CDR2 FQNEAQ (reference sequence). In DNA, the CDR3 is TGTGCCAGCGGACGGGGAGCGGGCACTGAAGCTTTCTTT. Translating it yields CASGRGAGTEAFF.

This clone was detected a few times. The V gene is TRBV29-1, the J gene TRBJ2-1, with 9 bases identical to TRBD1. V lost 6 bases to trimming and J lost 7 bases; unmatched junction nucleotides: 7. There are 13 residues in the CDR3. Germline lookup yields CDR1 SQVTM and CDR2 ANQGSEA. CDR3 nucleotides: TGCAGCGTAATAGGACAGGGGAGGAATGAGCAGTTCTTC. It translates to CSVIGQGRNEQFF.

The chain uses TRBV29-1 and TRBJ1-2; a possible D gene is TRBD1 (6 bases). The ends were cut back, 6 bases at V and 4 bases at J, with 15 bases in the middle. Germline values: CDR1 SQVTM, CDR2 ANQGSEA. This CDR3 region has 13 residues. The CDR3 protein is CSVRDTISYGYTF. In nucleotides, the CDR3 is TGCAGCGTCCGGGACACAATTTCCTATGGCTACACCTTC.